What follows are 23 T cell receptor beta chains derived from one specimen sequenced in a study of OX40 agonist ivuxolimab in advanced cancers. Data came from immunoSEQ multiplex PCR; TCRdb stores just in-frame clones and leaves some out. The sample carries 53,000 or so clones, 60% to 80% recorded once. The starting material was CD4+ or CD8+ T cells sorted from blood, obtained in a trial of the OX40 agonist ivuxolimab. These receptors all stem from an adult with an advanced solid tumor such as melanoma, head and neck, liver or kidney cancer.

The chain is built from TRBV2 and TRBJ1-1; D is unresolved. The V end was cut by 2 bases, the J end by 2 bases, with 15 bases between. Germline values: CDR1 SNHLY, CDR2 FYNNEI. CDR3 length: 16 amino acids. Here the CDR3 reads CASSELGSVENTEAFF. The CDR3 DNA reads as TGTGCCAGCAGTGAATTGGGGAGCGTGGAAAACACTGAAGCTTTCTTT.

The V gene is TRBV28, the J gene TRBJ1-1; D gene uncertain. The V gene lost 4 bases and the J gene lost 0 bases, with 9 bases spanning the gap. Per germline, CDR1 MDHEN and CDR2 SYDVKM. This CDR3 has 14 residues. CDR3 in DNA: TGTGCCAGCAGTTCGGACGGTCTGAACACTGAAGCTTTCTTT. It translates to CASSSDGLNTEAFF.

The chain couples TRBV5-6 to TRBJ1-1; 9 bases are shared with TRBD1. J lost 11 bases, V lost 3 bases, and 11 bases had no gene match. The CDR3 contains 14 residues. Looked up from germline, CDR1 is SGHDT and CDR2 is YYEEEE. CDR3 amino acids: CASSSMGQGGLAFF. In DNA, the CDR3 is TGTGCCAGCAGCTCCATGGGACAGGGTGGTTTGGCTTTCTTT.

This rearrangement joins TRBV6-1 to TRBJ2-5; D may be TRBD1 (8 bases). The CDR3 is made up of 14 amino acids. V lost 4 bases, J lost 5 bases, and 14 bases lay in between. Germline loops: CDR1 MNHNS, CDR2 SASEGT. CDR3 region: CASSVTGGGETQYF. CDR3 coding DNA: TGTGCCAGCAGTGTTACAGGGGGAGGGGAGACCCAGTACTTC.

This chain connects TRBV9 to TRBJ2-2, with a possible D match to TRBD2 (5 bases). CDR3 length: 15 residues. CDR1 is SGDLS, CDR2 YYNGEE, per germline. V was clipped by 0 bases and J by 5 bases, with 11 bases between them. This chain's CDR3 is CASSVGLGGTGELFF. The DNA for the CDR3 is TGTGCCAGCAGCGTAGGCCTCGGCGGGACCGGGGAGCTGTTTTTT.

J is TRBJ1-2 and V is TRBV28; D is undetermined. The germline gives CDR1 MDHEN, CDR2 SYDVKM. This CDR3 region has 11 residues. Trimming shortened V by 6 bases and J by 4 bases, and 6 bases separated the two germline ends. CDR3 loop: CASRDLYGYTF. The CDR3 DNA follows: TGTGCCAGCAGGGACCTCTATGGCTACACCTTC.

V is TRBV4-2 and J is TRBJ2-7; 12 nucleotides align to TRBD2. Germline CDR1 reads LGHNA; CDR2 reads YNFKEQ. The CDR3 runs to 19 residues. The V and J ends lost 0 bases and 1 base, in that order; junction bases with no gene match: 10. This chain's CDR3 is CASSQDGLAGGSFSYEQYF. The CDR3 DNA sequence: TGTGCCAGCAGCCAAGATGGGCTAGCGGGAGGGAGCTTTTCCTACGAGCAGTACTTC.

This rearrangement joins TRBV15 to TRBJ1-5; possible D gene TRBD1, 6 bases. The V end was cut by 2 bases, the J end by 0 bases, with 14 bases between. Germline V CDR1 and CDR2: LNHNV, YYDKDF (reference sequence). CDR3 size: 17 residues. DNA for the CDR3: TGTGCCACCAGCAGACAGGTGGACAGCTATAGCAATCAGCCCCAGCATTTT. Translation gives CATSRQVDSYSNQPQHF.

The sample holds many counts of this clone. CDR3 in amino acids: CASSSTGTGGYEQYF. The CDR3 DNA sequence: TGTGCCAGTAGTTCTACCGGGACAGGGGGCTACGAGCAGTACTTC. The rearrangement joins TRBV19 to TRBJ2-7, with 11 bases that match TRBD1. Trimming took 5 bases from V and 3 from J; bases not matched to a gene: 6. CDR3 length: 15 amino acids. CDR1 and CDR2 (germline): LNHDA, SQIVND (reference sequence).

This chain uses TRBV28 with TRBJ1-1, with TRBD1 matching 7 bases. This CDR3 has 14 residues. CDR1 and CDR2 from the germline V gene are MDHEN and SYDVKM. The V gene end was trimmed by 3 bases and the J gene end by 5 bases; junction bases not matched to a gene: 6. This chain's CDR3 is CASSFSDRETEAFF. The CDR3, as DNA: TGTGCCAGCAGTTTCTCCGACAGGGAGACTGAAGCTTTCTTT.

This clone was recorded only once. The chain couples TRBV6-4 to TRBJ2-1, with 13 bases that match TRBD2. This CDR3 comprises 17 residues. Germline V gene sequence: CDR1 MRHNA, CDR2 SNTAGT. V dropped 0 bases and J dropped 4; count of bases not matched to a gene: 3. CDR3 in amino acids: CASSDSRTSGRYNEQFF. CDR3 in DNA: TGTGCCAGCAGTGACTCCCGGACTAGCGGGAGATACAATGAGCAGTTCTTC.

This clone was observed once. This rearrangement joins TRBV11-2 to TRBJ2-7; 11 bases agree with TRBD2. V was pared by 3 bases and J by 2 bases, with 9 bases of the junction left unmatched. CDR1 and CDR2 from the germline V gene are SGHAT and FQNNGV. The CDR3 consists of 17 residues. The CDR3 DNA reads as TGTGCCAGCAGCTTGGCTAGCGGGAGGAGGGGACCCTACGAGCAGTACTTC. This encodes CASSLASGRRGPYEQYF.

The J gene is TRBJ2-6, the V gene TRBV5-8; tentative D call: TRBD1 (6 bases). V dropped 4 bases and J dropped 4 bases, with 15 bases sitting between them. CDR3 size: 16 residues. Per germline, CDR1 SGHTS and CDR2 YDEGEE. CDR3 amino acids: CASSRVGAQGANVLTF. CDR3 bases: TGTGCCAGCAGCCGGGTGGGGGCGCAAGGGGCCAACGTCCTGACTTTC.

This clone was observed a handful of times. The chain recombines TRBV5-1 with TRBJ2-1, with a possible D match to TRBD1 (6 bases). The CDR3 has 15 residues. Germline V gene data show CDR1 as SGHRS and CDR2 as YFSETQ. V was trimmed by 0 bases and J by 4 bases, leaving 11 bases between them. CDR3: CASSLEWDKYNEQFF. CDR3 coding DNA: TGCGCCAGCAGCTTGGAGTGGGACAAATACAATGAGCAGTTCTTC.

V and J are TRBV9 and TRBJ2-2; D is unclear. The ends were cut back, 10 bases at V and 5 bases at J, with 21 bases in the middle. The germline V gene encodes CDR1 SGDLS and CDR2 YYNGEE. The CDR3 runs to 15 residues. DNA for the CDR3: TGTGCCTCCGGTCGGACCCTTTTGTATACCGGGGAGCTGTTTTTT. Its protein is CASGRTLLYTGELFF.

This chain uses TRBV7-2 with TRBJ2-5; TRBD1 agrees at 7 bases. The CDR3 totals 12 residues. CDR1 is SGHTA and CDR2 is FQGNSA in the germline V gene. The trim removed 5 bases at V and 5 bases at J, leaving 2 bases unmatched. CDR3 amino acids: CASSGRGETQYF. The CDR3 coding sequence is TGTGCCAGCAGCGGCAGGGGGGAGACCCAGTACTTC.

V is TRBV11-3 and J is TRBJ2-2, with TRBD1 matching over 11 bases. Per germline, CDR1 SGHNT and CDR2 YENEEA. This CDR3 is 17 amino acids long. V trimming: 4 bases; J trimming: 6 bases; junction bases outside the gene matches: 10. In DNA, the CDR3 is TGTGCCAGCAGCTCCCAATGGACAGGGGGCAAGGCCGGGGAGCTGTTTTTT. Protein product: CASSSQWTGGKAGELFF.

This rearrangement joins TRBV28 to TRBJ2-7, with D hard to call. Germline V gene lookup returns CDR1 MDHEN and CDR2 SYDVKM. CDR3 length equals 12 residues. V dropped 6 bases and J dropped 1 base, with 7 bases sitting between them. The CDR3 protein is CASRMQSYEQYF. The CDR3 coding sequence is TGTGCCAGCAGGATGCAGTCCTACGAGCAGTACTTC.

The J gene is TRBJ2-5, the V gene TRBV6-6; no firm D call. CDR1 is MNHNY, CDR2 SVGAGI, per germline (reference sequence). Trimming stripped 2 bases from V and 5 bases from J, with 6 bases between. The CDR3 sequence is 12 residues long. CDR3 bases: TGTGCCAGCAGTTACGTCAGGGAGACCCAGTACTTC. Amino acids: CASSYVRETQYF.

The chain is built from TRBV19 and TRBJ1-5; perhaps TRBD1 as D (5 bases). V lost 10 bases and J 6 bases, leaving 16 bases between the germline ends. From germline, CDR1 is LNHDA and CDR2 SQIVND (reference sequence). This CDR3 has 13 amino acids. For the CDR3, the DNA is TGTGCCACCGCGTGGGACCCGAGTCAGCCCCAGCATTTT. Its translation is CATAWDPSQPQHF.

This chain joins TRBV7-6 and TRBJ2-7, with D possibly matching TRBD1 (6 bases). Germline V gene data show CDR1 as SGHVS and CDR2 as FNYEAQ. Trimming shortened V by 5 bases and J by 1 base, and 15 bases separated the two germline ends. This CDR3 is built from 15 residues. CDR3 coding DNA: TGTGCCAGCAGCCAAGGCTGGGACAAATCCTACGAGCAGTACTTC. It encodes CASSQGWDKSYEQYF.

A few counts support this clone. The rearrangement uses TRBV4-1 and TRBJ1-4; no reliable D call. Trimming removed 0 bases at V and 5 bases at J, with 10 bases between. The CDR3 is 15 amino acids. Per germline, CDR1 MGHRA and CDR2 YSYEKL. CDR3 protein: CASSQDRWLNEKLFF. CDR3 DNA: TGCGCCAGCAGCCAAGATAGGTGGCTAAATGAAAAACTGTTTTTT.

V gene TRBV6-1 combines with J gene TRBJ1-3; 7 nucleotides match TRBD1. With 6 bases clipped from V and 7 bases from J, the junction kept 12 bases outside the gene matches. The CDR3 is 15 residues long. Germline loops: CDR1 MNHNS, CDR2 SASEGT. The CDR3 region has the DNA TGTGCCAGCAGAAGAGACAGGGAAGGGGTCAACACCATATATTTT. Residues: CASRRDREGVNTIYF.